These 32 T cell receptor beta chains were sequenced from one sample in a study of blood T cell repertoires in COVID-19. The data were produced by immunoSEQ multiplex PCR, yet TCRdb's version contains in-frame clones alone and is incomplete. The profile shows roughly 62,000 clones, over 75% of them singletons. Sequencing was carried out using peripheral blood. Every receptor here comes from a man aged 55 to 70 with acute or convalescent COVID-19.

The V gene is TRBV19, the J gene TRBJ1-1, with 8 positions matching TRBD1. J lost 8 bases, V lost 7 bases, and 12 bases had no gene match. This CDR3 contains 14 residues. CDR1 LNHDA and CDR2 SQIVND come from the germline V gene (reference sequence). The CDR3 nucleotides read TGTGCCAGTATCAGGACAGGGTCTTTTCCCGAAGCTTTCTTT. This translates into CASIRTGSFPEAFF.

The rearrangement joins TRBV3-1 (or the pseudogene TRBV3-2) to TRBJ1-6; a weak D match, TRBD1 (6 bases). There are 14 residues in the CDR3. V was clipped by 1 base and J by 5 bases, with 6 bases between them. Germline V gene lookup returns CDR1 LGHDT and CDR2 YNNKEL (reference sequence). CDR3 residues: CASSQGQDNSPLHF. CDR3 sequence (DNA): TGTGCCAGCAGCCAAGGACAGGATAATTCACCCCTCCACTTT.

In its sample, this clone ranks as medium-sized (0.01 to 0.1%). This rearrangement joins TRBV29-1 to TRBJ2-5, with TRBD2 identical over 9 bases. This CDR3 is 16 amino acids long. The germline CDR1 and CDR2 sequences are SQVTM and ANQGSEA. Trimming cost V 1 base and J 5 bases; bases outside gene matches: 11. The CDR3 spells CSVEGLDSGSPETQYF. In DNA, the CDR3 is TGCAGCGTTGAAGGTTTGGATAGCGGGAGCCCCGAGACCCAGTACTTC.

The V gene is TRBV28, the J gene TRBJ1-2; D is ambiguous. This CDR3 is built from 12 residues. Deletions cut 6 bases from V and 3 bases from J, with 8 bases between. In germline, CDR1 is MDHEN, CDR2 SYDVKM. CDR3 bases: TGTGCCAGCAGCACAGAGCACTATGGCTACACCTTC. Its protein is CASSTEHYGYTF.

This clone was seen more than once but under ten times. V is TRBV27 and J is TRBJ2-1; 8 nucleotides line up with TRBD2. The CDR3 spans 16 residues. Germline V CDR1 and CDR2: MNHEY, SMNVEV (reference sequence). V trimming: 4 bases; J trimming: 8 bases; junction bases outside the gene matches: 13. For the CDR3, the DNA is TGTGCCAGCAGTTCCCAGCGGGGCCGGGAGGGGTATGAGCAGTTCTTC. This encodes CASSSQRGREGYEQFF.

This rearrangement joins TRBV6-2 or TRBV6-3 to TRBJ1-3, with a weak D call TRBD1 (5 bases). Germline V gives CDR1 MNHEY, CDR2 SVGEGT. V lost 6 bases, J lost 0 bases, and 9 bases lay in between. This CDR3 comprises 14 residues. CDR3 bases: TGTGCCAGCAGCGCAGGGTTCTCTGGAAACACCATATATTTT. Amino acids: CASSAGFSGNTIYF.

The DNA for the CDR3 is TGTGCCACCAGCAGAGGCGTAAGAGGGAAGAACACTGAAGCTTTCTTT. Translating gives CATSRGVRGKNTEAFF. The chain is built from TRBV15 and TRBJ1-1; D is uncertain. V lost 1 base and J 1 base, leaving 13 bases between the germline ends. The CDR3 contains 16 residues. From germline, CDR1 is LNHNV and CDR2 YYDKDF (reference sequence).

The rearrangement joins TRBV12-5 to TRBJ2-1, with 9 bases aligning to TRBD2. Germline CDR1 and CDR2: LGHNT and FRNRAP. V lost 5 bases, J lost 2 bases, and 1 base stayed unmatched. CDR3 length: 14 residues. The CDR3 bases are TGTGCTAGTGGTCCTAGCGGGACCTACAATGAGCAGTTCTTC. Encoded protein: CASGPSGTYNEQFF.

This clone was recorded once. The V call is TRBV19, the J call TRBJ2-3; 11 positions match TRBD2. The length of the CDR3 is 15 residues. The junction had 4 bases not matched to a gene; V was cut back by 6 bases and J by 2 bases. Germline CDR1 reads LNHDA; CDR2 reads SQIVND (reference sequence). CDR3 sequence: CASRGTSGLTDTQYF. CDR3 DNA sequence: TGTGCCAGTAGAGGGACTAGCGGTCTCACAGATACGCAGTATTTT.

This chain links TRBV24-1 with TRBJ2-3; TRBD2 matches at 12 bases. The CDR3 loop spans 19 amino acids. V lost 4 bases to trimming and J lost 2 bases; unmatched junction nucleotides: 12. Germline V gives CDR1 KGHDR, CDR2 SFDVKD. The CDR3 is CATSDLNPLAGGITDTQYF. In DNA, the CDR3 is TGTGCCACCAGTGACCTTAACCCGCTAGCGGGAGGGATCACAGATACGCAGTATTTT.

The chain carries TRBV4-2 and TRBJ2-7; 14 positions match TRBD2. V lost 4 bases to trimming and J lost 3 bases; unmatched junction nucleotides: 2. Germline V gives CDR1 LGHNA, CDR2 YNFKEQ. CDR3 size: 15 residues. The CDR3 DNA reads TGTGCCAGCAGCCTCGGGACTAGCGGGAGCTACGAGCAGTACTTC. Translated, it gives CASSLGTSGSYEQYF.

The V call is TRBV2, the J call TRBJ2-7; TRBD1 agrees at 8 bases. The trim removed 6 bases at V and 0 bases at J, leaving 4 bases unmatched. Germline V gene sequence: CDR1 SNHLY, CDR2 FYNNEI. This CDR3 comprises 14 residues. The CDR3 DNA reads TGTGCCAGCAGAAGGACAGGGAACTCCTACGAGCAGTACTTC. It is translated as CASRRTGNSYEQYF.

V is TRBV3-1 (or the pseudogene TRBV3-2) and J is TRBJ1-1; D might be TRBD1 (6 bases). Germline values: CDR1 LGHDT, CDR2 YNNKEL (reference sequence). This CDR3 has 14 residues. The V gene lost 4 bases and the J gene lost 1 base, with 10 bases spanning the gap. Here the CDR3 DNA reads TGTGCCAGCAGCCGCGGACAGCAGAACACTGAAGCTTTCTTT. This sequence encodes CASSRGQQNTEAFF.

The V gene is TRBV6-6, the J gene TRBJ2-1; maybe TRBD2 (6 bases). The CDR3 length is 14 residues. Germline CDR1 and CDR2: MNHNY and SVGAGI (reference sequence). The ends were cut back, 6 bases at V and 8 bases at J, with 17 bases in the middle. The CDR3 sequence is CASSPGSKTHEQFF. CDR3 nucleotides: TGTGCCAGCAGCCCCGGGAGCAAGACCCATGAGCAGTTCTTC.

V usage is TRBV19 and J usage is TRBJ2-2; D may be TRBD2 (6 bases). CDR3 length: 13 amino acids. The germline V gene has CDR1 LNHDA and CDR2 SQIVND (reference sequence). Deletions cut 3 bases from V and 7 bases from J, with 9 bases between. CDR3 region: CASSIGGFGELFF. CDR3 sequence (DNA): TGTGCCAGTAGTATCGGGGGTTTCGGGGAGCTGTTTTTT. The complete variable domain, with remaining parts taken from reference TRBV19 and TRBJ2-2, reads DGGITQSPKYLFRKEGQNVTLSCEQNLNHDAMYWYRQDPGQGLRLIYYSQIVNDFQKGDIAEGYSVSREKKESFPLTVTSAQKNPTAFYLCASSIGGFGELFFGEGSRLTVL.

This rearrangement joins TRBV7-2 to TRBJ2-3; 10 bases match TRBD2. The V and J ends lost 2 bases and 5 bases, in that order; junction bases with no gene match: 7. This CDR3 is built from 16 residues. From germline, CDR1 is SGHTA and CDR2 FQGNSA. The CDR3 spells CASSLYLAGVGDTQYF. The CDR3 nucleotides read TGTGCCAGCAGCTTATATCTAGCGGGAGTAGGAGATACGCAGTATTTT. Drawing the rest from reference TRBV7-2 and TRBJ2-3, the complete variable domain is GAGVSQSPSNKVTEKGKDVELRCDPISGHTALYWYRQSLGQGLEFLIYFQGNSAPDKSGLPSDRFSAERTGGSVSTLTIQRTQQEDSAVYLCASSLYLAGVGDTQYFGPGTRLTVL.

CDR3 protein: CASSLSGTNGYTF. CDR3 coding DNA: TGTGCCAGCAGTTTGTCCGGGACTAATGGCTACACCTTC. V and J are TRBV28 and TRBJ1-2, with D perhaps TRBD1 (5 bases). Trimming pared 3 bases from V and 6 bases from J, leaving 11 bases between. This CDR3 is 13 amino acids long. Germline values: CDR1 MDHEN, CDR2 SYDVKM.

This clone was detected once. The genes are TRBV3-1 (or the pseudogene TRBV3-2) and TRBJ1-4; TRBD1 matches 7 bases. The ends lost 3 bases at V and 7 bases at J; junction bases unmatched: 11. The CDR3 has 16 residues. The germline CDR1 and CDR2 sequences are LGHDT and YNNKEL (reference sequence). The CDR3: CASSHTGTALGEKLFF. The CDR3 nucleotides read TGTGCCAGCAGCCACACTGGGACAGCTCTGGGTGAAAAACTGTTTTTT.

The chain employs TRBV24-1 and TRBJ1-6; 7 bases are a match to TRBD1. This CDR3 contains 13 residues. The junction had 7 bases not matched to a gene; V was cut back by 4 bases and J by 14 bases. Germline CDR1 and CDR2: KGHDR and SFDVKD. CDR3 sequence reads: CATSESTGETLHF. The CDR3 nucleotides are TGTGCCACCAGTGAGTCCACAGGGGAAACCCTCCACTTT.

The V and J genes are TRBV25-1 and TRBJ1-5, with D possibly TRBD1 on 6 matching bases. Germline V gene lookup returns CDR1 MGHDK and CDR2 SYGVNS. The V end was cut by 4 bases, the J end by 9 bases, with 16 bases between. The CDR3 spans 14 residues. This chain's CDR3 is CASSGVGAKGPQHF. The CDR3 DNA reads TGTGCCAGCAGTGGAGTGGGGGCGAAGGGGCCCCAGCATTTT.

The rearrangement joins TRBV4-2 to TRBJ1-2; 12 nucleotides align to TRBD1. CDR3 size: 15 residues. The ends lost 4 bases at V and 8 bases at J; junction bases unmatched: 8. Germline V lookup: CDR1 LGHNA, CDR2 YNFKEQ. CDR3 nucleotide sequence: TGTGCCAGCAGCCCTTTGGGACAGGGGGCGGTAGGCTACACCTTC. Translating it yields CASSPLGQGAVGYTF.

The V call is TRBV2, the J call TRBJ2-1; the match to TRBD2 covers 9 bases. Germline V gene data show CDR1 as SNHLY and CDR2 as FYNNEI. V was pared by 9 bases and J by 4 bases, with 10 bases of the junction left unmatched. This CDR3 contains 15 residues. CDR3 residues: CARDEIAGVYNEQFF. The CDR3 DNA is TGTGCCAGAGATGAGATAGCGGGAGTGTACAATGAGCAGTTCTTC.

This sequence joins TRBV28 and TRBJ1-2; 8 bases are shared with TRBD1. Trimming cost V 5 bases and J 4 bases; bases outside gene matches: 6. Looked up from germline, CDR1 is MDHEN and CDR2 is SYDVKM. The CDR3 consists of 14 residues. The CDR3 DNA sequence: TGTGCCAGCAGTAGACGGACAGGGCCCTATGGCTACACCTTC. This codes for CASSRRTGPYGYTF.

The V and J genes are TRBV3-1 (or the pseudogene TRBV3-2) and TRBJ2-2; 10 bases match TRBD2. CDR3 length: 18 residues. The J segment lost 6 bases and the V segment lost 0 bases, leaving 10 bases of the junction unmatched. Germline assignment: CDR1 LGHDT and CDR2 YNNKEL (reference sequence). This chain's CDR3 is CASSQDLGAGGPAGELFF. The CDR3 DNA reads TGTGCCAGCAGCCAAGATCTCGGAGCGGGAGGGCCCGCCGGGGAGCTGTTTTTT.

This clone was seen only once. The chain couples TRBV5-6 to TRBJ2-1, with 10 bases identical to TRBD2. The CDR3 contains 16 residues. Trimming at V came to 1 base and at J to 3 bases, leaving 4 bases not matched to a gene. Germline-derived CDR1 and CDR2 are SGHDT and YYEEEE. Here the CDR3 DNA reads TGTGCCAGCAGCTTGATGGCTAGCGGGAGCTACAATGAGCAGTTCTTC. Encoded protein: CASSLMASGSYNEQFF.

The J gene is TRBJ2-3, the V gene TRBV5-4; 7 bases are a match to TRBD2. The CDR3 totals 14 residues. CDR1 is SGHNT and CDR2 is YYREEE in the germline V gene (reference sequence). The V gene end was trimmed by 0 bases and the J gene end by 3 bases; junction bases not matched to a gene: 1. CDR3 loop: CASSLELATDTQYF. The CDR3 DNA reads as TGTGCCAGCAGCTTGGAACTAGCGACAGATACGCAGTATTTT.

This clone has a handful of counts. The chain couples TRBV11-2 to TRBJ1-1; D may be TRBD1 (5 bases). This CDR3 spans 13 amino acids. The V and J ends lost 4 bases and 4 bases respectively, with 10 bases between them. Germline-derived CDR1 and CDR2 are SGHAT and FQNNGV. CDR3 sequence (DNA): TGTGCCAGCAGCTATGGGGGGGGCACTGAAGCTTTCTTT. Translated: CASSYGGGTEAFF.

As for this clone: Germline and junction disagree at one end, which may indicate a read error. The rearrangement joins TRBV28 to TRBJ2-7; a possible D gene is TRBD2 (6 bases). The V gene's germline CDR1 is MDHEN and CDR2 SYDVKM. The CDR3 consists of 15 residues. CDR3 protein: CASSALGTLSSEQYF. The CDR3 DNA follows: TGTGCCAGCAGCGCCCTCGGGACTCTATCCTCCGAGCAGTACTTC.

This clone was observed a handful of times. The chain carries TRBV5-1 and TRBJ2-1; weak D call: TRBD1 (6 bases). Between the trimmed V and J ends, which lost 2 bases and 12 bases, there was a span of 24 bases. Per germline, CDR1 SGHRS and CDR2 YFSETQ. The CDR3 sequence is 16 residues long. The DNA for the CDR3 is TGCGCCAGCAGCTTTCTTGCAGGGGACAAGGGCGTTGGGCAGTTCTTC. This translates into CASSFLAGDKGVGQFF.

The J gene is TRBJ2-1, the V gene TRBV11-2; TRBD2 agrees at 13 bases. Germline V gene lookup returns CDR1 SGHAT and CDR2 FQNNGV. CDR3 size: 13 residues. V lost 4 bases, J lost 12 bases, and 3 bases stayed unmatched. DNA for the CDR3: TGTGCCAGCAGCTCCCGACTAGCGGGAGGGCAGTTCTTC. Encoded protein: CASSSRLAGGQFF.

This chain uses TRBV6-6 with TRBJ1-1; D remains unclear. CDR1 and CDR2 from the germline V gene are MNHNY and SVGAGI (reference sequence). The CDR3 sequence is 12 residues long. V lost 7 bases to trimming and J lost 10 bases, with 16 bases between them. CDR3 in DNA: TGTGCCAGCAATAAGCAAGAAGGGAGAGCTTTCTTT. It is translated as CASNKQEGRAFF.

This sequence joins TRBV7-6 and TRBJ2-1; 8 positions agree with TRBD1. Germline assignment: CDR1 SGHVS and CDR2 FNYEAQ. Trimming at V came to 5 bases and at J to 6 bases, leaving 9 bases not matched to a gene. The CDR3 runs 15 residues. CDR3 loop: CASSVRDRSFNEQFF. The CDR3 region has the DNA TGTGCCAGCAGCGTCCGGGACAGGTCTTTCAATGAGCAGTTCTTC.